These T cell receptor beta chains were read from a single sample in a study of T cells in Graves' hyperthyroidism and ophthalmopathy. Via MiXCR, TCRdb re-called the multiplex PCR reads, giving one row per CDR3 protein. The table includes a few hundred thousand distinct CDR3 sequences, roughly an eighth detected once. Specimen: blood. These receptors came from a woman aged 18-29 years with Graves' hyperthyroidism. Both conserved end residues are trimmed from each CDR3. Size is stated for part of the rows, as once, few or many counts, or as a class when the clone is expanded.

clone size,CDR3 length,V gene,CDR3 protein
many,13,TRBV20-1,SARRAELSTDTQY
NA,13,TRBV19,ASSISQGGYNEQF
NA,11,TRBV10-3,AISDPLSDTQY
many,12,TRBV28,ASSLGGGAYGYT
many,14,TRBV3-1,ASSQAGGSRSYGYT
many,11,TRBV12-3/TRBV12-4,ASSSQGRQPQH
many,11,TRBV7-2,ASRGTEVETQY
few,14,TRBV15,ATSRDTPASNQPQH
NA,11,TRBV6-9,ASSYGRSSGYT
many,12,TRBV20-1,SAILAGGTYEQY
many,16,TRBV6-1,ASSEWGTGGGIGYEQY
once,13,TRBV4-1,ASSQRTSGINEQF
NA,12,TRBV20-1,SALQGTRGQPQH
NA,13,TRBV19,ASSIGPGNTDTQY
NA,15,TRBV12-5,ASGLGAGGAGAGELF
many,13,TRBV11-2,ASSFTGEWEDEQF
NA,14,TRBV11-1,ASKAGGPVNTGELF
NA,13,TRBV9,ASSEGQASNQPQH
few,14,TRBV20-1,SAREAGTSGVYEQF
NA,13,TRBV5-6,ASSLAGGVTGGLF
many,13,TRBV11-2,ASRSLAESYNEQF
NA,12,TRBV7-2,ACSWLQEQETQY
many,12,TRBV27,ASSPRGVGQPQH
NA,12,TRBV11-1,ASSLEADLDTQY
many,10,TRBV6-1,ASRDRVQPQH
many,12,TRBV7-2,ASSLAVAYNEQF
many,9,TRBV7-9,ASRQGEGYT
once,16,TRBV19,ASSIRIPGTGASEGYT
NA,14,TRBV6-1,ASRAETSGNGNEQF
few,12,TRBV9,ASSVDAVGYGYT
few,11,TRBV24-1,ATASGPGNTIY
many,13,TRBV7-2,ASSLVGAGYNEQF
NA,15,TRBV27,ASSDRREGSLGNEQF
many,16,TRBV6-1,ASSPPAIAKELNEKLF
once,11,TRBV20-1,SATVPAKNIQY
many,13,TRBV2,ASRDRDSSNQPQH
many,12,TRBV28,ASSSDKVDTEAF
NA,16,TRBV7-8,ASSRVTGTGAYNSPLH
NA,12,TRBV2,ASSGDRSSYEQY
many,13,TRBV2,ASSEWAGTGKTQY
many,12,TRBV6-1,ASSDGTGVRPQH
many,11,TRBV19,ASSMGRTDGYT
many,15,TRBV6-5,ASSSPGTGGGNTEAF
few,14,TRBV5-6,ASSLGGLSGSYEQY
few,12,TRBV6-5,ASSYSAGKETQY
many,12,TRBV2,ASSGTGGAYEQY
few,12,TRBV20-1,SASPGTGSETQY
NA,13,TRBV19,ASSTRTALSYEQY
many,15,TRBV11-2,ASSLDAGVLLRETQY
NA,12,TRBV7-2,ASSFIANNQPQH
few,11,TRBV5-1,ASRTGSNEKLF
NA,11,TRBV30,ALRTGPNSPLH
many,10,TRBV6-1,ASSEANYGYT
NA,15,TRBV11-2,ASSIVGGTGRDNEQF
many,12,TRBV20-1,SARAGTGVNEQF
many,11,TRBV29-1,SVGTPRRTEAF
many,11,TRBV20-1,SAKGGPYYEQY
many,12,TRBV28,ASSTQRRNYGYT
few,12,TRBV28,ASRTQGTFYGYT